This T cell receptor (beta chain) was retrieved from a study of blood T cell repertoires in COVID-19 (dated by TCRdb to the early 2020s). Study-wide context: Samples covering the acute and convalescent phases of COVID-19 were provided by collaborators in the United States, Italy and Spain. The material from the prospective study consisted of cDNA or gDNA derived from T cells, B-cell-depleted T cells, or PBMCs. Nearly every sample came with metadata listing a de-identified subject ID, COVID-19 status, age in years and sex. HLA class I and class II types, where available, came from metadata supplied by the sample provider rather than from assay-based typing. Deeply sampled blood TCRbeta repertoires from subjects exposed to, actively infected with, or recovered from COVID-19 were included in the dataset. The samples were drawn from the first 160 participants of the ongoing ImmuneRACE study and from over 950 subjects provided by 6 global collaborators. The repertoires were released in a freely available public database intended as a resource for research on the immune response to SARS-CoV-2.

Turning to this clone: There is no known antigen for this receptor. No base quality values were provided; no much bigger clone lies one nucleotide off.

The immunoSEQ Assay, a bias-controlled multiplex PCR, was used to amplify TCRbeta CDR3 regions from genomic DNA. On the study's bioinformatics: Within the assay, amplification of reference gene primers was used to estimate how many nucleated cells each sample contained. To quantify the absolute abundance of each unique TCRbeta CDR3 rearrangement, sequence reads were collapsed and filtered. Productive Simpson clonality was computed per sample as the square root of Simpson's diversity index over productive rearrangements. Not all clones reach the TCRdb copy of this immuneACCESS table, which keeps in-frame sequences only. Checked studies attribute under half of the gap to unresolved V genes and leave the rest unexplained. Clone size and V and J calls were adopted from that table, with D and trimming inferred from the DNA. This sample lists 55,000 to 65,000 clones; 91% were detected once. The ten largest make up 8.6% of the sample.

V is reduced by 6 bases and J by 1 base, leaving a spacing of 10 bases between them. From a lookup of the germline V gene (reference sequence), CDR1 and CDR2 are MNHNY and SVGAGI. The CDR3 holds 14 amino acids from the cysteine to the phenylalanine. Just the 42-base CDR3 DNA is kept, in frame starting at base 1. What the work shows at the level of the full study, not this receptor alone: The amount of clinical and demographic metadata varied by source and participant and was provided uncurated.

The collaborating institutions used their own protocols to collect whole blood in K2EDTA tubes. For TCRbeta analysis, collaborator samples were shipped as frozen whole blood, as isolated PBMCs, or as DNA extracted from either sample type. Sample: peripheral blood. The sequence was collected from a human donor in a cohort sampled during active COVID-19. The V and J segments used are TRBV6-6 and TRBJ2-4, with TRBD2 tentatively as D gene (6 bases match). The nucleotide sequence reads TGTGCCAGCAGCCAGGGAGGCGCCAAAAACATTCAGTACTTC. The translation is CASSQGGAKNIQYF.